This T cell receptor (beta chain) was found in a study of OX40 agonist ivuxolimab in advanced cancers. Study observations and caveats: Relative to CD4+, CD8+ T cells held more expanded clones on average.

A remark on this clone: Antigen specificity is unknown. The sample holds other DNA sequences that translate to the same CDR3.

TCRdb keeps only in-frame clones here, not all; method: immunoSEQ multiplex PCR. The data hold roughly 91,000 clones, with 85% to 90% observed a single time. CDR3 size: 13 residues. Deletions cut 0 bases from V and 1 base from J, with 4 bases between. The germline V gene has CDR1 SGHRS and CDR2 YFSETQ. With autoimmune disease history or systemic immunosuppression, patients were excluded. Blood was sampled at baseline, cycle 4 day 1, and cycle 7 day 1. The input for sequencing was CD4+ or CD8+ T cells sorted from blood, taken in a trial of the OX40 agonist ivuxolimab. The chain has TRBV5-1 and TRBJ2-5; the D is unclear. The sequence was collected from an adult with an advanced solid tumor such as melanoma, head and neck, liver or kidney cancer. DNA for the CDR3: TGCGCCAGCAGCTTGGGCTCCCAAGAGACCCAGTACTTC. It encodes CASSLGSQETQYF.